This T cell receptor (beta chain) was captured in a study of cytomegalovirus exposure and HLA in healthy donors. Whole-study context: When 398 donors were genotyped, about 80% of them were found to fall in the Caucasian-associated ancestry cluster. Study conclusions and caveats: It was reportedly the case that the classifier diagnosed cytomegalovirus status with high specificity and sensitivity. Later analysis showed TCR association rates varying by HLA locus, highest for DRB1 and lowest for HLA-C. The study designated about 180 TCR beta chains cytomegalovirus-associated.

The CDR3 has 15 residues. With 60 Vbeta and 13 Jbeta primers, the PCR was carried out. Generated by immunoSEQ multiplex PCR, the TCRdb table keeps only in-frame clones and is missing some. The table shows roughly 120,000 clones, with approximately 72% occurring only once. About this clone: Its target is unknown.

This receptor was taken from a woman aged 40-49 years in good health and CMV-seropositive. Material for sequencing was PBMCs. The rearrangement uses TRBV21-1 and TRBJ1-4; no DNA check was done on the table's D call, TRBD1. TRBV21-1 is a documented pseudogene. DNA of the CDR3: TGTGCCAGCAGCAAGGAGGGACAGGGGAATGAAAAACTGTTTTTT. This codes for CASSKEGQGNEKLFF.